What follows describes a single T cell receptor (beta chain). Germline trimming cut 6 bases from V and 9 bases from J; bases unmatched to any gene: 7. CDR3 size: 13 residues. CDR1 is MNHEY, CDR2 SMNVEV, per germline (reference sequence). The protocol was immunoSEQ multiplex PCR, while the TCRdb copy is restricted to in-frame clones and leaves out a portion. The sample lists around 200,000 clones; 80% to 90% were seen once. These data belong to a study of blood T cell repertoires in COVID-19. Study overall: The United States, Italy and Spain were the sources of the acute and convalescent COVID-19 samples.

The participants were between 18 and 89 years old and came from 20 to 30 US areas. Participants were placed into cohorts based on the clinical history they reported. Sample: PBMCs or T cells enriched from blood (not recorded which). The chain links TRBV27 to TRBJ1-2, with 10 positions matching TRBD1. The receptor was isolated from a woman aged 40 to 50 with acute COVID-19. The CDR3: CASSHGQGVRYTF. CDR3 bases: TGTGCCAGCAGCCACGGACAGGGGGTTCGCTACACCTTC.